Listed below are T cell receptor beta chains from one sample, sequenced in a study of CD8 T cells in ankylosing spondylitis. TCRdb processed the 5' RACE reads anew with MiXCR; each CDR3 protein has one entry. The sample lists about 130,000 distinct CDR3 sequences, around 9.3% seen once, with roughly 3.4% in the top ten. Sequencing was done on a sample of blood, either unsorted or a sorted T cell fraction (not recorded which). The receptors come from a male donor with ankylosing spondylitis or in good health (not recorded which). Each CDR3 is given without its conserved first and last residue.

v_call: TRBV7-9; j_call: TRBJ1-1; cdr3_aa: ASSRGQGPNAEAF
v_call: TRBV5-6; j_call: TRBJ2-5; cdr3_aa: ASRKRLSAETQY
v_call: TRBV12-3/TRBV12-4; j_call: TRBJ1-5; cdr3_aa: ASSFSPRGDQPQH
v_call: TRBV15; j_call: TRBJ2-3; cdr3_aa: ATSRDSGKSLRDTQY
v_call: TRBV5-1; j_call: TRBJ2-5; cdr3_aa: ASSFRLQGTETQY
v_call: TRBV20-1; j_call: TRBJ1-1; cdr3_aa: SARGRDTSHTEAF
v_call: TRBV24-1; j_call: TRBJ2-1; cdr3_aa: ATSEGHSSEQF
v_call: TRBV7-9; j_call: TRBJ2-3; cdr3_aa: ASSHGLSEDTQY
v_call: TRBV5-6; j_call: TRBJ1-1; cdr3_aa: ASSSGRVGINTEAF
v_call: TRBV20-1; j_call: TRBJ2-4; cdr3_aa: SARDILAGEVGKNIQY
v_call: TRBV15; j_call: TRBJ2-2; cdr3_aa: ATSRDYGTNNPSGELF
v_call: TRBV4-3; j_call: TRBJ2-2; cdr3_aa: ASSQNPGDTGELF
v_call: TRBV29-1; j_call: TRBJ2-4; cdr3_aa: SVVLGGSGNIQY
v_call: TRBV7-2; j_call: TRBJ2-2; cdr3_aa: ASSLVRNTGELF
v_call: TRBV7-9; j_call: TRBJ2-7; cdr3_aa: ASSLGLAPGEQY
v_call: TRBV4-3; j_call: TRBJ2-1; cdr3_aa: ASSQDRTNNEQF
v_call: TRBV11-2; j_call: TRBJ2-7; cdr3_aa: ASSQGLNEQY
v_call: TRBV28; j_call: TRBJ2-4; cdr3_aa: ASSTLKNIQY
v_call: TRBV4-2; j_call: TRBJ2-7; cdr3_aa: ASSPGHGCEQY
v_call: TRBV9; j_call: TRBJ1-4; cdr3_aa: ASSVGQGGEKLF
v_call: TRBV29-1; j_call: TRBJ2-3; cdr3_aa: SELGQGTDTQY
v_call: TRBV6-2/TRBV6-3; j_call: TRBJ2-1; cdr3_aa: ASSYVGTSGSYNEQF
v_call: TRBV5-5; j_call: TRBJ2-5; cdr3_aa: ASSPGQPIKTQY
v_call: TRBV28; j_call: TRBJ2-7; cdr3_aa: ASSTQTSGRASSYEQY
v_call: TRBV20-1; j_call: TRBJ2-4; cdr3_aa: SATPVRDAEKNIQY
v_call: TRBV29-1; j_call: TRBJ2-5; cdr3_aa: SVEFGGTYTLETQY
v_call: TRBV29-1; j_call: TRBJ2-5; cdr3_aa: SAGEGLAGETQY
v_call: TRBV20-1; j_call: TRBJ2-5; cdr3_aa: SAREQGSRETQY
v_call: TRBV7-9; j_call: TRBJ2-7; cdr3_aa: ASARGSYEQY
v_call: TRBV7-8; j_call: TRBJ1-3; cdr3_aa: ASSLRDMGSGNTIY
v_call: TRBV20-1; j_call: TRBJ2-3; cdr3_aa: SARVGGRGADTQY
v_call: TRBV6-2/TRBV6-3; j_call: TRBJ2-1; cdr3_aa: ASSYGRGLAGGSSYNEQF
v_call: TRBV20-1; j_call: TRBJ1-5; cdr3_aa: SAPRSQGSLQPQH
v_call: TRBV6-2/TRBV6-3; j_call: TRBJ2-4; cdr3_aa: ASRGRASRPGNIQY
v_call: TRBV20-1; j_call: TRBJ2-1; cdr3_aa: SAKVAGGRDEQF
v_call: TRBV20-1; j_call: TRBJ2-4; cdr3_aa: SASLPGLQAKNSQY
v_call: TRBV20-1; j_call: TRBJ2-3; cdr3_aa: SARKIAGGPPGTDTQY
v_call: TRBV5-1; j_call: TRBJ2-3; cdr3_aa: ASSFNGIDTQY
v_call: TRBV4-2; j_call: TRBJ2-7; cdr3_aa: ASSQDATGQQY
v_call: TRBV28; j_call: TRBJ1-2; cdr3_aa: ASTASTLNYGYT
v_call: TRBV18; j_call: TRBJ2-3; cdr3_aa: ASSLDEWDTQY
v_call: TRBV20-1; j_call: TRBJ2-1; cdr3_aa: SARVAGTSYNEQF
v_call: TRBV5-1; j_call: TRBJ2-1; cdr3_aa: ASRGGASYNEQF
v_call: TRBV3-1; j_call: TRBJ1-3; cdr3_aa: ASSHTASSGNTIY
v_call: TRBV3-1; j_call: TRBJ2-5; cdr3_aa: ASSQENYRESPLQETQY